This entry lists 31 T cell receptor beta chains sequenced from one sample in a study of cytomegalovirus exposure and HLA in healthy donors. PCR involved 60 Vbeta and 13 Jbeta primers. Clones were read by immunoSEQ multiplex PCR, and TCRdb kept only the in-frame ones, dropping some. The sample lists over 150,000 clones; 77% were seen once. The sequenced sample was PBMCs. These TCRs come from a male donor in good health and CMV-seropositive.

This clone has only one observation. V is TRBV9 and J is TRBJ1-6; D possibly corresponds to TRBD1 (5 bases). The V end was cut by 3 bases, the J end by 7 bases, with 11 bases between. The CDR3 covers 14 residues. Germline CDR1 SGDLS, CDR2 YYNGEE. CDR3 sequence reads: CASSARQQNSPLHF. The DNA for the CDR3 is TGTGCCAGCAGCGCGCGACAGCAGAATTCACCCCTCCACTTT.

The V gene is TRBV5-4, the J gene TRBJ2-3; D remains ambiguous. The CDR3 is 16 amino acids. CDR1 is SGHNT, CDR2 YYREEE, per germline (reference sequence). V was shortened by 4 bases and J by 0 bases, with 15 bases between the two germline ends. CDR3 nucleotide sequence: TGTGCCAGCAGCCCTACTACCAGAATGAGCACAGATACGCAGTATTTT. This gives the protein CASSPTTRMSTDTQYF.

This chain uses TRBV11-2 with TRBJ2-1; possibly TRBD2 for D (7 bases). V dropped 3 bases and J dropped 8 bases, with 17 bases sitting between them. CDR3 size: 15 residues. Per the germline V gene, CDR1 is SGHAT and CDR2 is FQNNGV. The CDR3 spells CASSLGGRFYDEQFF. The CDR3 DNA follows: TGTGCCAGCAGCTTGGGGGGGCGGTTTTACGATGAGCAGTTCTTC.

The gene calls are TRBV30 and TRBJ1-4, with D possibly TRBD1 on 6 matching bases. The CDR3 is 14 amino acids. Germline CDR1 and CDR2: GTSNPN and SVGIG (reference sequence). V was cut by 0 bases and J by 8 bases, with 13 bases left in between. CDR3 in amino acids: CAWSVKQGDEKLFF. The CDR3 DNA follows: TGTGCCTGGAGTGTAAAACAGGGAGACGAAAAACTGTTTTTT.

V and J are TRBV29-1 and TRBJ1-3; TRBD1 agrees at 7 bases. Germline CDR1 reads SQVTM; CDR2 reads ANQGSEA. V shed 6 bases, J shed 0 bases, and the junction held 8 bases outside the gene matches. The CDR3 is made up of 15 amino acids. The DNA for the CDR3 is TGCAGCGTCGCACAGGGGACCCGCTCTGGAAACACCATATATTTT. Protein sequence: CSVAQGTRSGNTIYF.

The rearrangement joins TRBV4-1 to TRBJ1-2; no firm D call. V gave up 4 bases and J gave up 2 bases, with 11 bases separating them. The CDR3 consists of 14 residues. Germline loops: CDR1 MGHRA, CDR2 YSYEKL. CDR3 DNA sequence: TGCGCCAGCAGCCGGCAGGATACCAACTATGGCTACACCTTC. Amino acids: CASSRQDTNYGYTF.

This rearrangement joins TRBV5-4 to TRBJ1-2, with 10 bases fitting TRBD1. Germline V gene data show CDR1 as SGHNT and CDR2 as YYREEE (reference sequence). The CDR3 has 16 residues. V lost 4 bases and J lost 5; bases outside the gene matches: 11. CDR3 loop: CASSPHDRGLDYGYTF. Written as DNA, the CDR3 is TGTGCCAGCAGCCCACACGACAGGGGGCTCGATTATGGCTACACCTTC.

The chain couples TRBV10-3 to TRBJ2-1, with 8 bases matching TRBD1. The V segment lost 5 bases and the J segment 2 bases; nucleotides outside the gene matches: 5. Germline CDR1 and CDR2: ENHRY and SYGVKD. The length of the CDR3 is 15 residues. The CDR3 reads CAISTDRGTYNEQFF. The CDR3 DNA reads as TGTGCCATCAGTACCGACAGGGGAACCTACAATGAGCAGTTCTTC.

The chain is built from TRBV9 and TRBJ1-3; 8 bases fit TRBD1. J lost 1 base, V lost 3 bases, and 6 bases had no gene match. The germline CDR1 and CDR2 sequences are SGDLS and YYNGEE. The CDR3 consists of 16 residues. The CDR3 nucleotides are TGTGCCAGCAGCGGACAGGGGAGGCCATCTGGAAACACCATATATTTT. Its translation is CASSGQGRPSGNTIYF.

DNA for the CDR3: TGCGCCAGCAGCCCTCAGTCGCATGGCTACACCTTC. Amino acids: CASSPQSHGYTF. This chain connects TRBV5-1 to TRBJ1-2, with D hard to call. The V gene lost 4 bases and the J gene lost 6 bases, with 10 bases spanning the gap. Germline V CDR1 and CDR2: SGHRS, YFSETQ. The CDR3 runs to 12 residues.

The J gene is TRBJ2-7, the V gene TRBV29-1, with 7 nucleotides matching TRBD1. The CDR3 spans 15 residues. V lost 1 base to trimming and J lost 3 bases; unmatched junction nucleotides: 9. Germline values: CDR1 SQVTM, CDR2 ANQGSEA. CDR3 protein: CSVEVGGTVGYEQYF. As DNA, the CDR3 is TGCAGCGTTGAAGTCGGTGGGACAGTAGGCTACGAGCAGTACTTC.

This chain connects TRBV5-1 to TRBJ2-5, with 9 nucleotides matching TRBD1. The trim removed 4 bases at V and 4 bases at J, leaving 11 bases unmatched. Germline CDR1 and CDR2: SGHRS and YFSETQ. The CDR3 has 16 residues. The CDR3 DNA reads as TGCGCCAGCAGCCCCATAACAGGGGGCGGGCCAGAGACCCAGTACTTC. It specifies CASSPITGGGPETQYF. Full variable domain (rest looked up from reference TRBV5-1 and TRBJ2-5): KAGVTQTPRYLIKTRGQQVTLSCSPISGHRSVSWYQQTPGQGLQFLFEYFSETQRNKGNFPGRFSGRQFSNSRSEMNVSTLELGDSALYLCASSPITGGGPETQYFGPGTRLLVL.

This clone was counted only a few times. V gene TRBV4-1 combines with J gene TRBJ2-4, with D unclear. The germline V gene encodes CDR1 MGHRA and CDR2 YSYEKL. V gave up 1 base and J gave up 2 bases, with 3 bases separating them. The CDR3 loop spans 13 amino acids. The CDR3 DNA reads TGCGCCAGCAGCCAAGCAACCAAAAACATTCAGTACTTC. This translates into CASSQATKNIQYF.

This clone was seen only a few times. This chain connects TRBV7-6 to TRBJ1-1, with D perhaps TRBD1 (6 bases). In germline, CDR1 is SGHVS, CDR2 FNYEAQ. The V end was cut by 5 bases, the J end by 1 base, with 17 bases between. This CDR3 has 16 residues. CDR3 amino acids: CASSRTGAGANTEAFF. The CDR3 DNA reads as TGTGCCAGCAGCCGGACCGGGGCAGGGGCGAACACTGAAGCTTTCTTT.

This chain connects TRBV5-5 to TRBJ2-7, with 8 bases matching TRBD1. Germline trimming cut 4 bases from V and 2 bases from J; bases unmatched to any gene: 5. Germline values: CDR1 SGHKS, CDR2 YYEKEE (reference sequence). There are 14 residues in the CDR3. CDR3 amino acids: CASSTSTGAYEQYF. In DNA, the CDR3 is TGTGCCAGCAGCACTTCGACAGGGGCCTACGAGCAGTACTTC.

The table lists this clone with a count of one. This sequence joins TRBV2 and TRBJ2-1; D ambiguous. Germline V gene sequence: CDR1 SNHLY, CDR2 FYNNEI. This CDR3 is built from 14 residues. Trimming took 7 bases from V and 5 from J, leaving 15 bases between them. CDR3 sequence (DNA): TGTGCCAGCACGAGGCTGGGTAAGGACAATGAGCAGTTCTTC. This codes for CASTRLGKDNEQFF.

V gene TRBV7-2 combines with J gene TRBJ1-4; D is unclear. V dropped 1 base and J dropped 16 bases, with 13 bases sitting between them. Germline CDR1 and CDR2: SGHTA and FQGNSA. CDR3 size: 12 residues. CDR3 loop: CASSLGSSEAFF. CDR3 coding DNA: TGTGCCAGCAGCTTAGGTAGCAGCGAGGCGTTTTTT.

The chain links TRBV5-1 to TRBJ2-2; weak D call: TRBD1 (7 bases). Trimming shortened V by 6 bases and J by 3 bases, and 18 bases separated the two germline ends. The CDR3 length is 16 residues. The germline V gene encodes CDR1 SGHRS and CDR2 YFSETQ. As DNA, the CDR3 is TGCGCCAGCAATGTCGTGCGGGACAGCTACACCGGGGAGCTGTTTTTT. Translation: CASNVVRDSYTGELFF.

A single count supports this clone. The chain uses TRBV10-3 and TRBJ1-1; TRBD1 agrees at 12 bases. The V segment lost 7 bases and the J segment 3 bases; nucleotides outside the gene matches: 12. Germline V gene sequence: CDR1 ENHRY, CDR2 SYGVKD. This CDR3 has 17 amino acids. As DNA, the CDR3 is TGTGCCATCAAAACGGGACAGGGGGCCGGGGAGGACACTGAAGCTTTCTTT. Amino acids: CAIKTGQGAGEDTEAFF.

This chain uses TRBV10-1 with TRBJ2-5; tentative D call: TRBD1 (6 bases). This CDR3 has 13 residues. Germline V gene lookup returns CDR1 WNHNN and CDR2 SYGVQD (reference sequence). With 7 bases removed from V and 3 bases from J, the gap between germline ends came to 12 bases. CDR3 sequence reads: CASKGSGEETQYF. CDR3 in DNA: TGCGCCAGCAAAGGATCAGGGGAAGAGACCCAGTACTTC.

This clone was found once. This sequence joins TRBV6-5 and TRBJ2-7; 7 positions match TRBD1. The CDR3 is made up of 16 amino acids. Per the germline V gene, CDR1 is MNHEY and CDR2 is SVGAGI. Unmatched junction bases numbered 12, after V lost 4 bases and J lost 3 bases. The CDR3 sequence: CASSSDADRAHYEQYF. For the CDR3, the DNA is TGTGCCAGCAGTTCGGACGCCGACAGGGCCCACTACGAGCAGTACTTC.

This chain links TRBV6-6 with TRBJ1-6, with TRBD1 matching over 10 bases. The CDR3 is made up of 14 amino acids. V shed 4 bases and J 14 bases; nucleotides not matched to a gene: 8. The germline CDR1 and CDR2 sequences are MNHNY and SVGAGI (reference sequence). The CDR3 coding sequence is TGTGCCAGCAGTTCCCGGGACAGGGGCAGGGCCCTCCACTTT. Translated, it gives CASSSRDRGRALHF.

This chain connects TRBV6-1 to TRBJ2-2; tentative D call: TRBD2 (6 bases). V lost 4 bases and J 6 bases, leaving 27 bases between the germline ends. The CDR3 is 19 residues long. The germline gives CDR1 MNHNS, CDR2 SASEGT. CDR3 protein: CASSAGTAYIRGDAGELFF. CDR3 bases: TGTGCCAGCAGTGCGGGGACTGCTTACATCCGGGGAGACGCCGGGGAGCTGTTTTTT.

The J gene is TRBJ2-7, the V gene TRBV14, with a weak D call TRBD1 (7 bases). The V gene's germline CDR1 is SGHDN and CDR2 FVKESK. This CDR3 has 15 residues. V lost 3 bases and J 2 bases, leaving 14 bases between the germline ends. The CDR3 coding sequence is TGTGCCAGCAGCCAGCTGACAGGGAGGACCTACGAGCAGTACTTC. Its translation is CASSQLTGRTYEQYF.

The chain couples TRBV6-5 to TRBJ1-1, with D possibly matching TRBD1 (6 bases). This CDR3 region has 12 residues. In germline, CDR1 is MNHEY, CDR2 SVGAGI. Trimming left V 6 bases short and J 5 bases short, with 10 bases between. CDR3 sequence: CASSSTGTEAFF. DNA of the CDR3: TGTGCCAGCAGCTCGACAGGTACTGAAGCTTTCTTT.

This sequence joins TRBV30 and TRBJ1-5, with D perhaps TRBD1 (5 bases). CDR3 length equals 16 residues. In germline, CDR1 is GTSNPN, CDR2 SVGIG (reference sequence). Trimming took off 0 bases at V and 3 bases at J, with 15 bases between the two ends. CDR3 bases: TGTGCCTGGAGTGTAGGGGCAGCCAACTCCAATCAGCCCCAGCATTTT. It encodes CAWSVGAANSNQPQHF.

This clone has a single count. The chain combines TRBV4-2 with TRBJ2-6; no firm D call. CDR1 is LGHNA, CDR2 YNFKEQ, per germline. The V gene lost 1 base and the J gene lost 3 bases, with 13 bases spanning the gap. CDR3 length: 17 residues. The CDR3: CASSQADQGDGANVLTF. Written as DNA, the CDR3 is TGTGCCAGCAGCCAAGCAGATCAAGGAGATGGGGCCAACGTCCTGACTTTC.

This chain links TRBV7-2 with TRBJ1-1; possibly TRBD1 for D (5 bases). The germline V gene has CDR1 SGHTA and CDR2 FQGNSA. CDR3 size: 16 residues. V gave up 1 base and J gave up 1 base, with 13 bases separating them. CDR3 protein: CASSLGWARANTEAFF. The DNA of the CDR3 is TGTGCCAGCAGCTTAGGGTGGGCCAGGGCGAACACTGAAGCTTTCTTT.

CDR3: CASSQDASRVPEAFF. CDR3 nucleotides: TGTGCCAGCAGCCAAGATGCCAGCAGGGTGCCTGAAGCTTTCTTT. The chain uses TRBV4-2 and TRBJ1-1; D may be TRBD1 (5 bases). CDR3 size: 15 residues. The V end lost 0 bases, the J end lost 6 bases, and 14 bases lay between the germline ends. The V gene's germline CDR1 is LGHNA and CDR2 YNFKEQ.

The rearrangement links TRBV7-2 to TRBJ1-5, with unresolved D. Trimming left V 5 bases short and J 4 bases short, with 12 bases between. Looked up from germline, CDR1 is SGHTA and CDR2 is FQGNSA. CDR3 length equals 14 residues. CDR3 region: CASSPSVQNQPQHF. CDR3 DNA sequence: TGTGCCAGCAGCCCCTCTGTACAAAATCAGCCCCAGCATTTT.

The chain uses TRBV5-4 and TRBJ2-3; D gene unclear. This CDR3 is built from 13 residues. The germline V gene has CDR1 SGHNT and CDR2 YYREEE (reference sequence). Trimming took 4 bases from V and 0 from J, leaving 6 bases between them. CDR3 protein: CASSHTSTDTQYF. CDR3 DNA: TGTGCCAGCAGCCATACTAGCACAGATACGCAGTATTTT.